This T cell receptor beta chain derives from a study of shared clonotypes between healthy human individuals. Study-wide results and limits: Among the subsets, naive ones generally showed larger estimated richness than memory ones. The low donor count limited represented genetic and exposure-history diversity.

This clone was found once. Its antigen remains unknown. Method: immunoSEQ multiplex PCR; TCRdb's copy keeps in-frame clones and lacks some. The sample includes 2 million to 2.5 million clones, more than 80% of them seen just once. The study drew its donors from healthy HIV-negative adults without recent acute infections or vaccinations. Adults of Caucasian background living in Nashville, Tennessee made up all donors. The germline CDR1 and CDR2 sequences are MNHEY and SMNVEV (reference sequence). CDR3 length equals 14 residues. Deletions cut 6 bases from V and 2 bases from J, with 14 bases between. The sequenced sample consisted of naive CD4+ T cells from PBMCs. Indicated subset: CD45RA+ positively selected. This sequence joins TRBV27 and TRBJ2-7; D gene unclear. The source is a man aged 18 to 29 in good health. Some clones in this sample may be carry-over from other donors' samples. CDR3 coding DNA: TGTGCCAGCAGGACACATCGGCAGCCCTACGAGCAGTACTTC. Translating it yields CASRTHRQPYEQYF.